Below, 10 T cell receptor beta chains from the same sample are listed, as sequenced in a study of blood T cell repertoires in COVID-19 (dated by TCRdb to the early 2020s). Receptors were amplified or captured by the immunoSEQ multiplex PCR assay. Here the immuneACCESS table is served through TCRdb, limited to in-frame sequences with V and J called. Missing clones are a known gap in these copies; in checked studies unresolved V genes cover under half, and the rest lacks a known reason. This sample gives roughly 190,000 clones in total; about four fifths of them show up just once. More than 9.5% of the sample rests with the top ten. What was sequenced was peripheral blood. These receptors were collected from a woman in her thirties or forties with COVID-19, enrolled during active disease.

The rearrangement joins TRBV5-4 to TRBJ1-1, with 7 bases matching TRBD1. The germline gives CDR1 SGHNT, CDR2 YYREEE (reference sequence). Losses at the gene ends were 7 bases for V and 0 bases for J; bases not matched to a gene: 9. The CDR3 runs to 15 residues. The chain's CDR3 is CASRRRGPMNTEAFF. CDR3 sequence (DNA): TGTGCCAGCCGCCGGAGGGGGCCCATGAACACTGAAGCTTTCTTT.

The chain has TRBV9 and TRBJ2-3; 10 bases are a match to TRBD2. Germline V gene sequence: CDR1 SGDLS, CDR2 YYNGEE. This CDR3 region has 14 residues. With V trimmed by 6 bases and J by 1 base, 2 bases remained unmatched. The CDR3 here is CASNLAGGTDTQYF. The CDR3 DNA follows: TGTGCCAGCAATCTAGCGGGGGGCACAGATACGCAGTATTTT.

The rearrangement joins TRBV18 to TRBJ2-7; possibly TRBD1 for D (6 bases). The V end was cut by 4 bases, the J end by 2 bases, with 9 bases between. The CDR3 is made up of 13 amino acids. Germline loops: CDR1 KGHSH, CDR2 LQKENI. The CDR3 spells CASSQGQPYEQYV. CDR3 bases: TGTGCCAGCTCACAAGGACAGCCCTACGAGCAGTACGTC.

The chain joins TRBV6-2 or TRBV6-3 to TRBJ2-1; a possible D gene is TRBD2 (7 bases). This CDR3 spans 15 amino acids. The germline CDR1 and CDR2 sequences are MNHEY and SVGEGT. V was pared by 5 bases and J by 5 bases, with 16 bases between. The DNA of the CDR3 is TGTGCCAGCAGTAGGGGGGGCGTGGGCCACAATGAGCAGTTCTTC. This encodes CASSRGGVGHNEQFF.

J is TRBJ1-2 and V is TRBV6-5; a possible D gene is TRBD1 (5 bases). Germline V gives CDR1 MNHEY, CDR2 SVGAGI. This CDR3 contains 14 residues. The V and J ends lost 7 bases and 3 bases respectively, with 15 bases between them. CDR3 protein: CASTRGGAHYGYTF. The CDR3 coding sequence is TGTGCCAGCACCCGGGGAGGGGCACACTATGGCTACACCTTC.

The J gene is TRBJ2-1, the V gene TRBV2; TRBD2 might be the D (7 bases). The length of the CDR3 is 16 residues. Trimming removed 7 bases from V and 4 bases from J, with 20 bases in between. Germline V gene sequence: CDR1 SNHLY, CDR2 FYNNEI. This CDR3 is CASNGRAGATYNEQFF. DNA of the CDR3: TGTGCCAGCAATGGACGGGCGGGGGCGACTTACAATGAGCAGTTCTTC.

The chain recombines TRBV28 with TRBJ2-5; TRBD2 aligns across 11 bases. Looked up from germline, CDR1 is MDHEN and CDR2 is SYDVKM. The CDR3 totals 15 residues. J gave up 6 bases and V 6 bases, and 9 bases lay outside the gene matches. The CDR3 nucleotides are TGTGCCAGCAGCCCCACTAGCGGGAGAGTTAAGACCCAGTACTTC. It encodes CASSPTSGRVKTQYF.

In its sample, this clone was seen once. V is TRBV18 and J is TRBJ1-1, with 7 positions matching TRBD1. Germline trimming cut 4 bases from V and 10 bases from J; bases unmatched to any gene: 9. This CDR3 has 13 amino acids. The V gene's germline CDR1 is KGHSH and CDR2 LQKENI. CDR3 in amino acids: CASSRDAGTAAFF. CDR3 DNA sequence: TGTGCCAGCTCACGTGATGCAGGGACAGCAGCTTTCTTT.

This chain connects TRBV5-8 to TRBJ2-2; a possible D gene is TRBD2 (5 bases). The V and J ends lost 1 base and 0 bases respectively, with 13 bases between them. CDR1 is SGHTS, CDR2 YDEGEE, per germline. CDR3 length: 17 amino acids. The CDR3 sequence: CASSLLGDAANTGELFF. DNA for the CDR3: TGTGCCAGCAGCTTGCTGGGAGACGCCGCGAACACCGGGGAGCTGTTTTTT.

In this sample, this clone turned up a few times. The chain is built from TRBV5-1 and TRBJ2-2; TRBD1 matches at 11 bases. Germline CDR1 and CDR2: SGHRS and YFSETQ. The trim removed 3 bases at V and 0 bases at J, leaving 13 bases unmatched. The CDR3 consists of 20 residues. The CDR3 loop is CASSSRGRDRGAPNTGELFF. In DNA, the CDR3 is TGCGCCAGCAGCTCTCGAGGTCGGGACAGGGGGGCCCCGAACACCGGGGAGCTGTTTTTT. The whole variable domain, filled in from reference TRBV5-1 and TRBJ2-2, reads KAGVTQTPRYLIKTRGQQVTLSCSPISGHRSVSWYQQTPGQGLQFLFEYFSETQRNKGNFPGRFSGRQFSNSRSEMNVSTLELGDSALYLCASSSRGRDRGAPNTGELFFGEGSRLTVL.